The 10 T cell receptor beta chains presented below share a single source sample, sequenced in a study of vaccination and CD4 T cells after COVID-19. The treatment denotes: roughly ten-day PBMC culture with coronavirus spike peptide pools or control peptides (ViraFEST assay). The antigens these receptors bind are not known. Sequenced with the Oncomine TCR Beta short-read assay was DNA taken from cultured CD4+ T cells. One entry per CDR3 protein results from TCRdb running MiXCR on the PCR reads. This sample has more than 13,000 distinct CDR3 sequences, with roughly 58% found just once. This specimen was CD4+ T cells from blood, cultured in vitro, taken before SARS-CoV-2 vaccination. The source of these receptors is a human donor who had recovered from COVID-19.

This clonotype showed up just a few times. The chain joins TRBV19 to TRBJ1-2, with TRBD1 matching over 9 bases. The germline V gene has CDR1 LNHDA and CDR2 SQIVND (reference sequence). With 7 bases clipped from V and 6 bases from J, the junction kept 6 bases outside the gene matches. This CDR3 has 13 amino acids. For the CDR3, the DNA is TGTGCCAGTACGGACAGGGGAGACGATGGCTACACCTTC. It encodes CASTDRGDDGYTF.

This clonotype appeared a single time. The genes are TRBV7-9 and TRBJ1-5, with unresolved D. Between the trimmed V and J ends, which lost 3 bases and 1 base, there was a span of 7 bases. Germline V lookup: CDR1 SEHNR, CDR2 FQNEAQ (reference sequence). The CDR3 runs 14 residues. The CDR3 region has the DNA TGTGCCAGCAGCTTCGGGAACAGCAATCAGCCCCAGCATTTT. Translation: CASSFGNSNQPQHF.

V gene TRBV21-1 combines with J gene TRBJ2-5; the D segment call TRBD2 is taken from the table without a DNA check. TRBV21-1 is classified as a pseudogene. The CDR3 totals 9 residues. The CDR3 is CASDGGRYF. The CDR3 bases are TGTGCCAGCGATGGAGGTCGGTACTTC.

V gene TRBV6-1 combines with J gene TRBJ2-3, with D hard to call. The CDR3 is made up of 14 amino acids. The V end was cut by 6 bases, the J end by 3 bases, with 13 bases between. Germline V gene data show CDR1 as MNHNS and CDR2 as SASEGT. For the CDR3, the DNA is TGTGCCAGCAGCTCGGGCGAGTTTACAGATACGCAGTATTTT. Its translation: CASSSGEFTDTQYF.

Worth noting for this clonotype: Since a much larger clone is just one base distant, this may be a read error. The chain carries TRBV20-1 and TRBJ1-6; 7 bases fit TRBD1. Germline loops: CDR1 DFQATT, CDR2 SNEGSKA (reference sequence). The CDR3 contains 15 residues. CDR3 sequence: CSATRDRRNNLPLHF. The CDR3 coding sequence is TGCAGTGCTACCCGGGACAGACGTAATAATTTACCCCTCCACTTT.

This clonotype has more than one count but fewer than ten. The CDR3 bases are TGTGCCAGTAGCCCCGACAGCCAAGAGACCCAGTACTTC. As protein: CASSPDSQETQYF. The chain has TRBV19 and TRBJ2-5, with D tentatively TRBD1 (5 bases). Trimming removed 6 bases from V and 1 base from J, with 9 bases in between. This CDR3 contains 13 residues. Germline V CDR1 and CDR2: LNHDA, SQIVND (reference sequence).

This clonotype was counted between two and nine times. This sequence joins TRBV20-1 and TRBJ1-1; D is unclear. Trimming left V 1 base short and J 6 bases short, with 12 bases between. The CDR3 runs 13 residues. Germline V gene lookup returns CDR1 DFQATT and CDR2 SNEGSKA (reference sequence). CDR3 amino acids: CSARVGVFSEAFF. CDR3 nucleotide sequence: TGCAGTGCTAGAGTTGGGGTATTCTCTGAAGCTTTCTTT.

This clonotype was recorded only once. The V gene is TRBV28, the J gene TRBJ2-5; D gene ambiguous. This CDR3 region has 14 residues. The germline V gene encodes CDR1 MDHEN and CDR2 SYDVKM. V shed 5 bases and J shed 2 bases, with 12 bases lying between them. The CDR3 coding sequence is TGTGCCAGCAGTGTGAGCAGGCCGCAAGAGACCCAGTACTTC. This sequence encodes CASSVSRPQETQYF.

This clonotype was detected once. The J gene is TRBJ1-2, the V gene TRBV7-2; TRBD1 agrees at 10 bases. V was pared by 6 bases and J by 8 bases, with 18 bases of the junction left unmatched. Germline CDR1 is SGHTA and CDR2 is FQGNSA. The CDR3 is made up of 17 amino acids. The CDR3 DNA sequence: TGTGCCAGCAGTCCAGGAAACCCGGGACAGGGGATCAACGGCTACACCTTC. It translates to CASSPGNPGQGINGYTF.

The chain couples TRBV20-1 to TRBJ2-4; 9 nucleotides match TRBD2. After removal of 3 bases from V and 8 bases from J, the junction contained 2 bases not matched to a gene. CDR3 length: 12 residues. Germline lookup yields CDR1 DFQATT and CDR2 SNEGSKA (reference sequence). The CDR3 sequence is CSARGLAYIQYF. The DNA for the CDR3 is TGCAGTGCTAGGGGACTAGCATACATTCAGTACTTC.